The sequence of this T cell receptor beta chain was determined in a study of T cell changes during pregnancy in multiple sclerosis (dated by TCRdb to the late 2010s). Study-wide context: Changes in the T cell repertoire over the course of pregnancy were examined in this study in women with multiple sclerosis.

As concerns this clone: Its specific antigen is unknown. No per-base quality is available; no much larger clone lies one base away.

The method was the immunoSEQ multiplex PCR assay. The table was pulled from immuneACCESS by TCRdb, which kept in-frame rearrangements only. Such tables lose some clones; where checked, under half of the loss comes from unresolved V genes, and the rest has no known cause. The sample records tens of thousands of clones, approximately 92% of which are singletons. About 2.8% of the sample is in the top ten clones. From V the trimming removes 4 bases and from J it removes 2 bases, while the gene matches leave 3 bases of the junction unaccounted for. From a lookup of the germline V gene, CDR1 and CDR2 are SGHRS and YFSETQ. The cysteine opens and the phenylalanine closes a CDR3 of 13 amino acids. Left in the record is the CDR3 DNA by itself, 39 bases read in frame from the first base.

This receptor was taken from a female donor in good health, enrolled as a control in a pregnancy study. Sequenced here: peripheral blood, sampled in the third trimester of pregnancy. The V gene is TRBV5-1 and the J gene is TRBJ2-7; the junction holds 7 bases that match TRBD1. The nucleotides are TGCGCCAGCAGCACGACAGGGACCTACGAGCAGTACTTC. Its product reads: CASSTTGTYEQYF. Reference TRBV5-1 and TRBJ2-7 genes cover what lies past the CDR3, so the full variable domain is KAGVTQTPRYLIKTRGQQVTLSCSPISGHRSVSWYQQTPGQGLQFLFEYFSETQRNKGNFPGRFSGRQFSNSRSEMNVSTLELGDSALYLCASSTTGTYEQYFGPGTRLTVT.